These 21 T cell receptor beta chains originate from one sample sequenced in a study of T cell repertoires in cytomegalovirus infection. TCRdb reprocessed the reads via MiXCR and lists one record per CDR3 protein. The data show just under 550,000 distinct CDR3 sequences, roughly 29% seen once. The sequenced material came from PBMCs. These receptors originate from a human donor in good health (CMV status not recorded). Some clones in this sample may be carry-over from other donors' samples.

This clonotype has only a few counts. This chain uses TRBV11-3 with TRBJ2-3; possibly TRBD2 for D (5 bases). Germline V lookup: CDR1 SGHNT, CDR2 YENEEA. This CDR3 region has 16 residues. V shed 5 bases and J shed 4 bases, with 19 bases lying between them. Here the CDR3 DNA reads TGTGCCAGCAGCCAAGGAGCCGGAGAGGGTTCAGATACGCAGTATTTT. Protein: CASSQGAGEGSDTQYF. Complete variable domain (other parts from reference TRBV11-3 and TRBJ2-3): EAGVVQSPRYKIIEKKQPVAFWCNPISGHNTLYWYLQNLGQGPELLIRYENEEAVDDSQLPKDRFSAERLKGVDSTLKIQPAELGDSAVYLCASSQGAGEGSDTQYFGPGTRLTVL.

This chain uses TRBV10-3 with TRBJ2-2; 9 bases align to TRBD1. The germline V gene encodes CDR1 ENHRY and CDR2 SYGVKD. Trimming removed 6 bases from V and 3 bases from J; junction bases left unmatched: 2. The CDR3 is 14 residues long. This CDR3 is CAIRGTGYTGELFF. For the CDR3, the DNA is TGTGCCATCAGGGGGACAGGGTACACCGGGGAGCTGTTTTTT.

This clonotype was counted a few times. The gene calls are TRBV6-1 and TRBJ2-7; TRBD1 matches at 10 bases. J was trimmed by 2 bases and V by 6 bases; bases with no gene match: 7. CDR3 length: 15 residues. The germline CDR1 and CDR2 sequences are MNHNS and SASEGT. The DNA for the CDR3 is TGTGCCAGCAGCCCGGGACAGGGGAGGACCTACGAGCAGTACTTC. This codes for CASSPGQGRTYEQYF.

This chain uses TRBV12-3 or TRBV12-4 with TRBJ2-7; 11 bases map to TRBD1. This CDR3 has 14 amino acids. V shed 6 bases, J shed 2 bases, and the junction held 3 bases outside the gene matches. The CDR3 nucleotides are TGTGCCAGCAGAAAGGGACAGGGGGCCTACGAGCAGTACTTC. It encodes CASRKGQGAYEQYF.

This chain links TRBV9 with TRBJ1-2; 11 bases agree with TRBD1. The CDR3 consists of 15 residues. In germline, CDR1 is SGDLS, CDR2 YYNGEE. Trimming cost V 5 bases and J 0 bases; bases outside gene matches: 3. The CDR3: CASRGQGATNYGYTF. The CDR3 region has the DNA TGTGCCAGCAGAGGACAGGGGGCAACTAACTATGGCTACACCTTC.

This clonotype has just a few counts. The chain joins TRBV20-1 to TRBJ1-1; possibly TRBD1 for D (5 bases). The CDR3 sequence is 16 residues long. Between the trimmed V and J ends, which lost 7 bases and 1 base, there was a span of 22 bases. Germline V lookup: CDR1 DFQATT, CDR2 SNEGSKA (reference sequence). In nucleotides, the CDR3 is TGCAGTGTAGGGCAGGGTTTATTCTCGCAGAACACTGAAGCTTTCTTT. It codes for CSVGQGLFSQNTEAFF.

This clonotype was recorded once. The chain joins TRBV6-6 to TRBJ2-7, with D possibly matching TRBD2 (6 bases). The V gene lost 2 bases and the J gene lost 6 bases, with 17 bases spanning the gap. CDR1 is MNHNY, CDR2 SVGAGI, per germline (reference sequence). The CDR3 consists of 15 residues. The CDR3 sequence is CASSYQIGLQAEQYF. For the CDR3, the DNA is TGTGCCAGCAGTTACCAAATCGGACTACAGGCCGAGCAGTACTTC.

The chain is built from TRBV4-2 and TRBJ1-1; a weak D match, TRBD1 (6 bases). The CDR3 has 14 residues. The germline gives CDR1 LGHNA, CDR2 YNFKEQ. V was clipped by 2 bases and J by 3 bases, with 10 bases between them. This chain's CDR3 is CASSQMGADTEAFF. Here the CDR3 DNA reads TGTGCCAGCAGCCAAATGGGGGCGGACACTGAAGCTTTCTTT.

This clonotype was detected only a few times. The CDR3 spells CASSAGDSISYEQYV. The DNA for the CDR3 is TGTGCCAGCAGTGCCGGGGACAGTATCTCCTACGAGCAGTACGTC. The chain combines TRBV28 with TRBJ2-7; TRBD1 aligns across 7 bases. V lost 5 bases to trimming and J lost 0 bases; unmatched junction nucleotides: 7. Germline CDR1 MDHEN, CDR2 SYDVKM. The CDR3 runs 15 residues.

This clonotype was seen only a few times. The chain combines TRBV2 with TRBJ2-7, with 8 bases that match TRBD2. J was trimmed by 0 bases and V by 6 bases; bases with no gene match: 7. This CDR3 is 15 amino acids long. Germline V gives CDR1 SNHLY, CDR2 FYNNEI. As DNA, the CDR3 is TGTGCCAGCAGCCCGGGACTAGGATTCTCCTACGAGCAGTACGTC. Protein: CASSPGLGFSYEQYV.

This clonotype has just a few counts. V is TRBV12-3 or TRBV12-4 and J is TRBJ1-5; D not resolved. The CDR3 extends over 11 amino acids. V was clipped by 5 bases and J by 4 bases, with 3 bases between them. DNA for the CDR3: TGTGCCAGCAGTAAGAATCAGCCCCAGCATTTT. It yields the protein CASSKNQPQHF.

V and J are TRBV2 and TRBJ2-7; the D gene is possibly TRBD1 (6 bases). This CDR3 has 14 residues. V was clipped by 8 bases and J by 6 bases, with 20 bases between them. The V gene's germline CDR1 is SNHLY and CDR2 FYNNEI. The CDR3 spells CASEEGTIGGEQYF. DNA for the CDR3: TGTGCCAGCGAGGAAGGGACCATAGGGGGCGAGCAGTACTTC.

The chain is built from TRBV6-8 and TRBJ1-5, with D unresolved. Trimming removed 6 bases at V and 9 bases at J, with 9 bases between. This CDR3 comprises 11 residues. Germline V CDR1 and CDR2: MNHGY, SAAAGT. CDR3 in amino acids: CASSYPPPQHF. In nucleotides, the CDR3 is TGTGCCAGCAGCTATCCGCCGCCCCAGCATTTT.

J is TRBJ2-3 and V is TRBV15; 15 bases map to TRBD2. The CDR3 is 18 residues long. Trimming at V came to 0 bases and at J to 4 bases, leaving 5 bases not matched to a gene. Germline values: CDR1 LNHNV, CDR2 YYDKDF (reference sequence). CDR3 protein: CATSRDKGLAGGPDTQYF. CDR3 sequence (DNA): TGTGCCACCAGCAGAGATAAGGGACTAGCGGGAGGCCCAGATACGCAGTATTTT. Drawing the rest from reference TRBV15 and TRBJ2-3, the complete variable domain is DAMVIQNPRYQVTQFGKPVTLSCSQTLNHNVMYWYQQKSSQAPKLLFHYYDKDFNNEADTPDNFQSRRPNTSFCFLDIRSPGLGDTAMYLCATSRDKGLAGGPDTQYFGPGTRLTVL.

The chain carries TRBV20-1 and TRBJ2-2, with D hard to call. The CDR3 is 16 amino acids. The V and J ends lost 0 bases and 0 bases respectively, with 11 bases between them. Germline loops: CDR1 DFQATT, CDR2 SNEGSKA (reference sequence). The CDR3 protein is CSARDAGRSNTGELFF. CDR3 DNA sequence: TGCAGTGCTAGAGATGCAGGCCGATCGAACACCGGGGAGCTGTTTTTT.

The rearrangement uses TRBV29-1 and TRBJ2-7; 8 bases map to TRBD2. V trimming: 2 bases; J trimming: 7 bases; junction bases outside the gene matches: 16. Germline loops: CDR1 SQVTM, CDR2 ANQGSEA. The CDR3 is made up of 16 amino acids. The CDR3 sequence: CSVEFSGKALTKEQYF. The DNA of the CDR3 is TGCAGCGTTGAATTTAGCGGGAAGGCCCTAACCAAAGAGCAGTACTTC.

The rearrangement links TRBV18 to TRBJ2-7; 7 bases line up with TRBD2. Trimming removed 3 bases from V and 2 bases from J; junction bases left unmatched: 4. Germline values: CDR1 KGHSH, CDR2 LQKENI. The CDR3 contains 14 residues. The CDR3 sequence is CASSPPGLPYEQYV. CDR3 DNA sequence: TGTGCCAGCTCACCCCCGGGACTACCCTACGAGCAGTACGTC.

This clonotype was picked up a small number of times. The chain joins TRBV11-3 to TRBJ2-2, with D possibly TRBD2 on 5 matching bases. The CDR3 is 15 amino acids. Germline V CDR1 and CDR2: SGHNT, YENEEA. V was shortened by 5 bases and J by 0 bases, with 10 bases between the two germline ends. The CDR3, as DNA: TGTGCCAGCAGCCCGCGGGCTACGAACACCGGGGAGCTGTTTTTT. It translates to CASSPRATNTGELFF.

The V gene is TRBV12-5, the J gene TRBJ2-2; no reliable D call. The germline V gene has CDR1 LGHNT and CDR2 FRNRAP. This CDR3 contains 13 residues. Trimming took 0 bases from V and 3 from J, leaving 2 bases between them. This CDR3 reads CASGLVDTGELFF. In nucleotides, the CDR3 is TGTGCTAGTGGTTTGGTAGACACCGGGGAGCTGTTTTTT.

The J gene is TRBJ2-1, the V gene TRBV9; tentatively, D is TRBD2 (6 bases). The length of the CDR3 is 15 residues. V lost 4 bases and J lost 3, with 14 bases in between. CDR1 is SGDLS and CDR2 is YYNGEE in the germline V gene. The CDR3 DNA is TGTGCCAGCAGCACCACCGGGACTCACTACAATGAGCAGTTCTTC. Amino acids: CASSTTGTHYNEQFF.

V is TRBV5-1 and J is TRBJ1-1, with D hard to call. CDR1 is SGHRS and CDR2 is YFSETQ in the germline V gene. V lost 1 base and J lost 1, with 8 bases in between. The CDR3 runs to 14 residues. CDR3 nucleotide sequence: TGCGCCAGCAGCTTGTATTACGCGAACACTGAAGCTTTCTTT. It translates to CASSLYYANTEAFF.